The 27 T cell receptor beta chains listed next were all sequenced from one sample in a study of blood T cell repertoires in COVID-19. TCRdb keeps only in-frame clones here, not all; method: immunoSEQ multiplex PCR. The sample yields around 110,000 clones, approximately 90% seen once. The sample comprised peripheral blood. These receptor sequences come from a human donor with active COVID-19. The donor label of this sample is uncertain.

This clone appeared once. This sequence joins TRBV2 and TRBJ1-1, with 8 bases identical to TRBD1. Germline V CDR1 and CDR2: SNHLY, FYNNEI. V trimming: 5 bases; J trimming: 5 bases; junction bases outside the gene matches: 4. The CDR3 totals 13 residues. The CDR3 region is CASSSQGGTEAFF. The CDR3, as DNA: TGTGCCAGCAGTTCACAGGGGGGGACTGAAGCTTTCTTT.

V gene TRBV5-4 combines with J gene TRBJ2-7; maybe TRBD2 (6 bases). Trimming took 1 base from V and 1 from J, leaving 9 bases between them. This CDR3 region has 14 residues. Germline CDR1 SGHNT, CDR2 YYREEE (reference sequence). CDR3 coding DNA: TGTGCCAGCAGCTTGCGGGGGAGATCCTACGAGCAGTACTTC. Translating it yields CASSLRGRSYEQYF.

V usage is TRBV28 and J usage is TRBJ2-3, with 8 bases identical to TRBD2. The V gene's germline CDR1 is MDHEN and CDR2 SYDVKM. CDR3 length equals 14 residues. The J segment lost 8 bases and the V segment lost 5 bases, leaving 9 bases of the junction unmatched. CDR3 nucleotides: TGTGCCAGCAGTAGCGGGGGCGCCTGGTTTACGCAGTATTTT. Protein product: CASSSGGAWFTQYF.

The J gene is TRBJ2-5, the V gene TRBV7-9; 8 nucleotides align to TRBD1. The CDR3 is 16 residues long. Germline CDR1 and CDR2: SEHNR and FQNEAQ (reference sequence). J lost 2 bases, V lost 5 bases, and 10 bases had no gene match. Written as DNA, the CDR3 is TGTGCCAGCAGCCTAGATGCGGGGACAGGACAAGAGACCCAGTACTTC. It specifies CASSLDAGTGQETQYF.

In its sample, this clone was seen once. The chain's CDR3 is CASGQGHVETQYF. The CDR3 bases are TGTGCCTCCGGCCAGGGGCACGTAGAGACCCAGTACTTC. The chain links TRBV9 to TRBJ2-5; D may be TRBD1 (6 bases). Trimming pared 10 bases from V and 4 bases from J, leaving 17 bases between. The CDR3 covers 13 residues. Germline V gives CDR1 SGDLS, CDR2 YYNGEE.

This chain links TRBV5-6 with TRBJ2-7; D is ambiguous. The CDR3 is 14 amino acids. Trimming shortened V by 0 bases and J by 0 bases, and 7 bases separated the two germline ends. Germline V CDR1 and CDR2: SGHDT, YYEEEE. As DNA, the CDR3 is TGTGCCAGCAGCTTGGCCCCAAACTCCTACGAGCAGTACTTC. It specifies CASSLAPNSYEQYF.

The V gene is TRBV6-5, the J gene TRBJ1-1, with D perhaps TRBD1 (5 bases). V lost 2 bases and J lost 7, with 14 bases in between. Germline loops: CDR1 MNHEY, CDR2 SVGAGI. The CDR3 length is 14 residues. The CDR3 nucleotides are TGTGCCAGCAGTTACGAGTCGGGGCGGGGTGAAGCTTTCTTT. Protein product: CASSYESGRGEAFF.

This sequence joins TRBV6-6 and TRBJ1-1, with a weak D call TRBD1 (6 bases). This CDR3 spans 13 amino acids. The ends were cut back, 10 bases at V and 0 bases at J, with 12 bases in the middle. Germline lookup yields CDR1 MNHNY and CDR2 SVGAGI (reference sequence). In nucleotides, the CDR3 is TGTGCCACCTGGGGGCAGATGAACACTGAAGCTTTCTTT. Its protein is CATWGQMNTEAFF.

The chain links TRBV27 to TRBJ1-6, with D possibly being TRBD1 (6 bases). V was pared by 5 bases and J by 8 bases, with 13 bases between. Germline V gives CDR1 MNHEY, CDR2 SMNVEV (reference sequence). The CDR3 contains 14 residues. The CDR3 protein is CASSTTGSYSPLHF. CDR3 bases: TGTGCCAGCAGTACCACAGGGAGCTATTCACCCCTCCACTTT.

This clone occurred once. The V and J genes are TRBV18 and TRBJ2-5; 11 bases are a match to TRBD2. Trimming removed 1 base from V and 4 bases from J; junction bases left unmatched: 11. Germline V gene sequence: CDR1 KGHSH, CDR2 LQKENI. The CDR3 spans 18 residues. CDR3 protein: CASSPRLAGPASPETQYF. The CDR3 region has the DNA TGTGCCAGCTCACCACGACTAGCGGGGCCTGCAAGTCCAGAGACCCAGTACTTC.

J is TRBJ2-1 and V is TRBV27; TRBD1 agrees at 8 bases. CDR1 and CDR2 (germline): MNHEY, SMNVEV (reference sequence). The V gene end was trimmed by 5 bases and the J gene end by 7 bases; junction bases not matched to a gene: 7. The CDR3 runs to 14 residues. CDR3 amino acids: CASSPRTGRNEQFF. CDR3 nucleotide sequence: TGTGCCAGCAGTCCTAGGACAGGGAGGAATGAGCAGTTCTTC.

J is TRBJ1-1 and V is TRBV7-8, with TRBD1 identical over 9 bases. This CDR3 is 16 amino acids long. The V gene end was trimmed by 5 bases and the J gene end by 0 bases; junction bases not matched to a gene: 7. Looked up from germline, CDR1 is SGHVS and CDR2 is FQNEAQ. The CDR3, as DNA: TGTGCCAGCAGCATACAGGGGGCTGGTATGAACACTGAAGCTTTCTTT. This codes for CASSIQGAGMNTEAFF.

About this clone: The identical CDR3 is also encoded by other nucleotide sequences in the sample. V and J are TRBV6-6 and TRBJ1-5, with D possibly matching TRBD1 (5 bases). The ends were cut back, 1 base at V and 1 base at J, with 8 bases in the middle. The germline gives CDR1 MNHNY, CDR2 SVGAGI (reference sequence). This CDR3 has 15 residues. As DNA, the CDR3 is TGTGCCAGCAGTTACTGGAGGGGAAGCAATCAGCCCCAGCATTTT. Translation: CASSYWRGSNQPQHF.

The chain joins TRBV5-4 to TRBJ1-6, with no clear D. The germline gives CDR1 SGHNT, CDR2 YYREEE (reference sequence). V lost 0 bases to trimming and J lost 5 bases, with 6 bases between them. The CDR3 is made up of 14 amino acids. The CDR3 protein is CASSLGGHNSPLHF. In DNA form, the CDR3 reads TGTGCCAGCAGCTTGGGCGGTCATAATTCACCCCTCCACTTT.

The J gene is TRBJ2-5, the V gene TRBV5-1; 7 nucleotides align to TRBD2. The length of the CDR3 is 17 residues. Germline trimming cut 2 bases from V and 0 bases from J; bases unmatched to any gene: 10. CDR1 and CDR2 (germline): SGHRS, YFSETQ. CDR3 in DNA: TGCGCCAGCAGCTTCACCCGCGGGACTACTCACCAAGAGACCCAGTACTTC. Its protein product is CASSFTRGTTHQETQYF.

CDR3 sequence: CASSPGTTDEQFF. DNA of the CDR3: TGTGCCAGCTCACCAGGGACTACCGATGAGCAGTTCTTC. The chain uses TRBV18 and TRBJ2-1, with 7 bases fitting TRBD2. V shed 2 bases, J shed 8 bases, and the junction held 3 bases outside the gene matches. Germline V gene sequence: CDR1 KGHSH, CDR2 LQKENI. This CDR3 is built from 13 residues.

The chain couples TRBV6-4 to TRBJ1-1, with 7 bases fitting TRBD1. This CDR3 has 13 residues. V lost 8 bases and J lost 3; bases outside the gene matches: 6. Germline loops: CDR1 MRHNA, CDR2 SNTAGT. The CDR3: CASGRQGYTEAFF. The CDR3 DNA follows: TGTGCCAGCGGCCGACAGGGCTACACTGAAGCTTTCTTT.

CDR3 amino acids: CASSVAYRPSFSGNTIYF. In DNA form, the CDR3 reads TGTGCCAGCAGCGTAGCCTACAGACCTAGCTTCTCTGGAAACACCATATATTTT. This chain uses TRBV9 with TRBJ1-3; D uncertain. Looked up from germline, CDR1 is SGDLS and CDR2 is YYNGEE. The germline V and J ends were trimmed by 0 bases and 0 bases, with 16 bases remaining between them. The CDR3 has 18 residues.

This clone was seen only once. The chain carries TRBV6-5 and TRBJ2-1, with a weak D call TRBD1 (5 bases). Germline assignment: CDR1 MNHEY and CDR2 SVGAGI. The CDR3 runs 16 residues. Trimming left V 2 bases short and J 9 bases short, with 20 bases between. CDR3 coding DNA: TGTGCCAGCAGTTACACCTTTAAATCTAGGCAGGGTGAGCAGTTCTTC. Amino acid sequence: CASSYTFKSRQGEQFF.

This chain connects TRBV13 to TRBJ1-1; D is perhaps TRBD1 (6 bases). The CDR3 contains 13 residues. Germline V gene lookup returns CDR1 PRHDT and CDR2 FYEKMQ (reference sequence). The V end was cut by 3 bases, the J end by 6 bases, with 11 bases between. This CDR3 reads CASSFPRGPEAFF. The CDR3 bases are TGTGCCAGCAGCTTCCCCAGGGGACCTGAAGCTTTCTTT. Looking up the rest from reference TRBV13 and TRBJ1-1 gives the full variable domain: AAGVIQSPRHLIKEKRETATLKCYPIPRHDTVYWYQQGPGQDPQFLISFYEKMQSDKGSIPDRFSAQQFSDYHSELNMSSLELGDSALYFCASSFPRGPEAFFGQGTRLTVV.

This sequence joins TRBV6-2 or TRBV6-3 and TRBJ2-7, with a possible D match to TRBD1 (5 bases). Germline V gene data show CDR1 as MNHEY and CDR2 as SVGEGT. This CDR3 region has 14 residues. Deletions cut 5 bases from V and 5 bases from J, with 16 bases between. The DNA of the CDR3 is TGTGCCAGCAGTCACGATGGCAGGGATGACGAGCAGTACTTC. Translation: CASSHDGRDDEQYF.

As regards this clone: The junction shows a germline mismatch at one end, possibly a read error. The genes are TRBV27 and TRBJ1-5; D ambiguous. This CDR3 contains 13 residues. Germline values: CDR1 MNHEY, CDR2 SMNVEV (reference sequence). The CDR3 region is CASRLYSDQPQHF. Here the CDR3 DNA reads TGTGCCAGCAGATTATATTCGGATCAGCCCCAGCATTTT.

CDR3 protein: CASSQRTSHGTDTQYF. The CDR3 bases are TGTGCCAGCAGTCAACGGACTAGCCACGGCACAGATACGCAGTATTTT. The rearrangement joins TRBV27 to TRBJ2-3; 8 positions agree with TRBD2. V lost 5 bases to trimming and J lost 1 base; unmatched junction nucleotides: 8. Per the germline V gene, CDR1 is MNHEY and CDR2 is SMNVEV (reference sequence). The CDR3 length is 16 residues.

CDR3 DNA sequence: TGTGCCAGCAGCCGGGGGGCAGGCCTTAGCTCCTACAATGAGCAGTTCTTC. Translated, it gives CASSRGAGLSSYNEQFF. The chain carries TRBV7-8 and TRBJ2-1; D is perhaps TRBD2 (7 bases). The germline V gene encodes CDR1 SGHVS and CDR2 FQNEAQ. Trimming left V 5 bases short and J 0 bases short, with 17 bases between. The CDR3 sequence is 17 residues long.

V and J are TRBV6-2 or TRBV6-3 and TRBJ2-7, with 7 positions matching TRBD1. Per germline, CDR1 MNHEY and CDR2 SVGEGT. The J segment lost 2 bases and the V segment lost 5 bases, leaving 9 bases of the junction unmatched. The CDR3 has 15 amino acids. In DNA form, the CDR3 reads TGTGCCAGCAGTCACCTATGGGACAGAGCCTACGAGCAGTACTTC. Protein product: CASSHLWDRAYEQYF.

This chain joins TRBV19 and TRBJ2-7; the match to TRBD1 covers 9 bases. This CDR3 comprises 15 residues. The V gene's germline CDR1 is LNHDA and CDR2 SQIVND (reference sequence). V was clipped by 7 bases and J by 4 bases; unmatched bases: 11. CDR3 residues: CASTSATGGQYEQYF. The CDR3 DNA reads as TGTGCCAGTACCTCAGCGACAGGGGGACAATACGAGCAGTACTTC.

This clone was counted once. The chain links TRBV19 to TRBJ2-3; 10 nucleotides align to TRBD2. Germline assignment: CDR1 LNHDA and CDR2 SQIVND (reference sequence). The CDR3 is 16 amino acids. The V gene end was trimmed by 5 bases and the J gene end by 1 base; junction bases not matched to a gene: 6. The CDR3 region has the DNA TGTGCCAGTAGTTCATCTAGCGGGGGCCGCACAGATACGCAGTATTTT. This encodes CASSSSSGGRTDTQYF. Complete variable domain (other parts from reference TRBV19 and TRBJ2-3): DGGITQSPKYLFRKEGQNVTLSCEQNLNHDAMYWYRQDPGQGLRLIYYSQIVNDFQKGDIAEGYSVSREKKESFPLTVTSAQKNPTAFYLCASSSSSGGRTDTQYFGPGTRLTVL.